This entry lists 10 T cell receptor beta chains sequenced from one sample in a study of beta chain features in type 1 diabetes. The investigators reverse transcribed all of the isolated RNA, so they sequenced expressed TCRB transcripts. TCRdb keeps only in-frame clones here, not all; method: immunoSEQ multiplex PCR. The data contain 150,000 to 200,000 clones, over 7.5% of them singletons. Source material: central memory CD4+ T cells from blood. These receptors were taken from a woman aged 18-29 years in good health.

The chain combines TRBV19 with TRBJ1-2, with D unresolved. The CDR3 spans 12 residues. V was clipped by 6 bases and J by 8 bases, with 13 bases between them. Germline CDR1 LNHDA, CDR2 SQIVND (reference sequence). The CDR3 is CASSPREGGYTF. CDR3 nucleotides: TGTGCCAGTAGCCCGAGGGAAGGAGGCTACACCTTC.

V is TRBV30 and J is TRBJ2-1, with 10 nucleotides matching TRBD2. The CDR3 loop spans 14 amino acids. CDR1 is GTSNPN and CDR2 is SVGIG in the germline V gene (reference sequence). V lost 8 bases to trimming and J lost 4 bases; unmatched junction nucleotides: 8. This CDR3 is CARAASGGYNEQFF. For the CDR3, the DNA is TGTGCCAGAGCGGCTAGCGGGGGATACAATGAGCAGTTCTTC.

This clone was counted a few times. The gene calls are TRBV18 and TRBJ2-1; TRBD1 might be the D (6 bases). The V gene lost 4 bases and the J gene lost 4 bases, with 14 bases spanning the gap. Germline V CDR1 and CDR2: KGHSH, LQKENI. CDR3 size: 15 residues. In nucleotides, the CDR3 is TGTGCCAGCTCACTCGACAGGTGGAGTTACAATGAGCAGTTCTTC. This gives the protein CASSLDRWSYNEQFF.

This chain joins TRBV15 and TRBJ2-3; D gene unclear. There are 16 residues in the CDR3. Trimming cost V 0 bases and J 2 bases, with 12 bases left between them. In germline, CDR1 is LNHNV, CDR2 YYDKDF (reference sequence). The CDR3 loop is CATSRDKTPFTDTQYF. For the CDR3, the DNA is TGTGCCACCAGCAGAGATAAGACACCTTTCACAGATACGCAGTATTTT.

The V and J genes are TRBV7-9 and TRBJ2-1; 7 bases align to TRBD2. This CDR3 has 16 amino acids. Germline values: CDR1 SEHNR, CDR2 FQNEAQ (reference sequence). Unmatched junction bases numbered 11, after V lost 5 bases and J lost 4 bases. Here the CDR3 reads CASSPPGQRGYNEQFF. DNA of the CDR3: TGTGCCAGCAGCCCGCCAGGCCAGCGGGGATACAATGAGCAGTTCTTC. Filled out from reference TRBV7-9 and TRBJ2-1, the complete variable domain reads DTGVSQNPRHKITKRGQNVTFRCDPISEHNRLYWYRQTLGQGPEFLTYFQNEAQLEKSRLLSDRFSAERPKGSFSTLEIQRTEQGDSAMYLCASSPPGQRGYNEQFFGPGTRLTVL.

The chain links TRBV4-2 to TRBJ2-5; TRBD2 agrees at 8 bases. Germline V gene data show CDR1 as LGHNA and CDR2 as YNFKEQ. With V trimmed by 5 bases and J by 5 bases, 10 bases remained unmatched. This CDR3 comprises 15 residues. The CDR3 bases are TGTGCCAGCAGCAGGAGCGGGAGAGTGCAGGAGACCCAGTACTTC. Protein: CASSRSGRVQETQYF.

J is TRBJ2-1 and V is TRBV18, with 7 bases lining up with TRBD1. The CDR3 totals 13 residues. V gave up 5 bases and J gave up 7 bases; unmatched junction bases: 5. The germline CDR1 and CDR2 sequences are KGHSH and LQKENI. CDR3 region: CASSDREGNEQFF. The CDR3 nucleotides read TGTGCCAGCTCAGACAGGGAAGGGAATGAGCAGTTCTTC.

In nucleotides, the CDR3 is TGCGCCAGCAGACGGGGCACCGCGGGGATAGGGGAGCAGTTCTTC. It encodes CASRRGTAGIGEQFF. This chain uses TRBV5-1 with TRBJ2-1; tentative D call: TRBD2 (6 bases). The CDR3 length is 15 residues. CDR1 SGHRS and CDR2 YFSETQ come from the germline V gene. V shed 5 bases and J shed 10 bases, with 22 bases lying between them.

This clone was picked up many times. This rearrangement joins TRBV7-2 to TRBJ1-2; D is undetermined. Germline CDR1 and CDR2: SGHTA and FQGNSA. Trimming removed 5 bases at V and 6 bases at J, with 16 bases between. This CDR3 is 14 amino acids long. CDR3 in DNA: TGTGCCAGCAGCCCCCCGGAAAGAGGGAATGGCTACACCTTC. Translated: CASSPPERGNGYTF.

This clone was observed a handful of times. The chain employs TRBV4-3 and TRBJ2-3; possibly TRBD1 for D (6 bases). V lost 0 bases, J lost 5 bases, and 12 bases lay in between. Germline CDR1 reads LGHNA; CDR2 reads YSLEER. This CDR3 is built from 15 residues. The CDR3 region has the DNA TGCGCCAGCAGCCAAGACAGGGGCAGGGAAGATACGCAGTATTTT. This gives the protein CASSQDRGREDTQYF.